This entry lists 26 T cell receptor beta chains sequenced from one sample in a study of CD4 T cells in relation to SARS-CoV-2 and coronaviruses. Produced via immunoSEQ multiplex PCR; TCRdb's table is partial and in-frame only. The table lists 12,000 or so clones, more than 55% of them singletons, with approximately 7.5% in the top ten. These receptors' antigens are unknown. Before the COVID-19 pandemic, during about 2010-2019, CD4+ T cells were taken from unexposed donors. CD4+ T cells were isolated from the cells after 10 days of culture. Sequencing was done on a sample of CD4+ T cells from PBMCs, cultured in vitro. These receptors originate from a human donor in good health.

This sequence joins TRBV28 and TRBJ1-1, with unresolved D. With 5 bases removed from V and 0 bases from J, the gap between germline ends came to 13 bases. Germline CDR1 reads MDHEN; CDR2 reads SYDVKM. The CDR3 is made up of 15 amino acids. The CDR3 region is CASSPGGRLNTEAFF. In DNA form, the CDR3 reads TGTGCCAGCAGTCCTGGCGGACGGCTGAACACTGAAGCTTTCTTT.

The chain is built from TRBV19 and TRBJ1-2, with 7 bases matching TRBD1. The CDR3 spans 17 residues. Germline-derived CDR1 and CDR2 are LNHDA and SQIVND (reference sequence). The trim removed 4 bases at V and 4 bases at J, leaving 15 bases unmatched. The CDR3 DNA reads as TGTGCCAGTAGTAAACTGTCGACGACAGGGCACCGCTATGGCTACACCTTC. This translates into CASSKLSTTGHRYGYTF.

The genes are TRBV5-1 and TRBJ1-2, with D possibly being TRBD1 (6 bases). Germline assignment: CDR1 SGHRS and CDR2 YFSETQ. This CDR3 spans 12 amino acids. V was cut by 6 bases and J by 4 bases, with 10 bases left in between. The CDR3 bases are TGCGCCAGCAAGGGGGAGGGCTATGGCTACACCTTC. Translation gives CASKGEGYGYTF.

The J gene is TRBJ1-2, the V gene TRBV4-2; 10 positions match TRBD1. The V gene's germline CDR1 is LGHNA and CDR2 YNFKEQ. V trimming: 5 bases; J trimming: 5 bases; junction bases outside the gene matches: 8. This CDR3 has 15 residues. The CDR3 DNA is TGTGCCAGCAGCAGAGACCGGGACAGGGGATATGGCTACACCTTC. Protein sequence: CASSRDRDRGYGYTF.

The gene calls are TRBV29-1 and TRBJ2-5; tentative D call: TRBD1 (5 bases). V was trimmed by 5 bases and J by 2 bases, leaving 15 bases between them. The CDR3 consists of 14 residues. Germline lookup yields CDR1 SQVTM and CDR2 ANQGSEA. DNA for the CDR3: TGCAGCGTTTATGGCAGGGTGACTCAAGAGACCCAGTACTTC. Amino acid sequence: CSVYGRVTQETQYF.

A remark on this clone: Germline is not matched at one junction end, which may reflect a read error. V and J are TRBV2 and TRBJ2-2; TRBD1 might be the D (6 bases). Germline-derived CDR1 and CDR2 are SNHLY and FYNNEI. This CDR3 has 14 amino acids. The CDR3 reads CASREDRLSGELFF. CDR3 in DNA: TGTGCCAGCAGGGAAGACAGGCTGTCCGGGGAGCTGTTTTTT.

The CDR3 is CASSVVGGLSGNTIYF. The CDR3 coding sequence is TGTGCCAGCAGCGTAGTGGGGGGCCTCTCTGGAAACACCATATATTTT. The chain uses TRBV9 and TRBJ1-3; D might be TRBD1 (6 bases). Germline values: CDR1 SGDLS, CDR2 YYNGEE. Trimming cost V 0 bases and J 0 bases, with 10 bases left between them. The CDR3 spans 16 residues.

The CDR3 DNA reads TGTGCCAGCAGTGGGACCGCGACCATGGGGGAGCAGTACTTC. As protein: CASSGTATMGEQYF. This sequence joins TRBV2 and TRBJ2-7; no reliable D call. Germline V gene sequence: CDR1 SNHLY, CDR2 FYNNEI. The CDR3 has 14 amino acids. The V end was cut by 4 bases, the J end by 7 bases, with 17 bases between.

This clone has only one observation. The CDR3 DNA reads TGTGCCAGCAGCAAAGCGGTGGGACAGCACCTCTATGGCTACACCTTC. It is translated as CASSKAVGQHLYGYTF. The chain couples TRBV21-1 to TRBJ1-2; TRBD1 is the table's D call, not checked against the DNA. TRBV21-1 is described as a pseudogene. The CDR3 has 16 amino acids.

J is TRBJ2-3 and V is TRBV5-6; D is uncertain. There are 16 residues in the CDR3. CDR1 and CDR2 from the germline V gene are SGHDT and YYEEEE. V shed 0 bases and J shed 1 base, with 12 bases lying between them. The CDR3 loop reads CASSLALGSGTDTQYF. Written as DNA, the CDR3 is TGTGCCAGCAGCTTGGCCCTGGGATCAGGCACAGATACGCAGTATTTT.

The V gene is TRBV7-7, the J gene TRBJ2-2; perhaps TRBD2 as D (6 bases). The V end lost 5 bases, the J end lost 8 bases, and 15 bases lay between the germline ends. CDR1 is SSHAT and CDR2 is FNYEAQ in the germline V gene (reference sequence). The CDR3 is 14 amino acids. Here the CDR3 reads CASSPKGLAGELFF. In DNA, the CDR3 is TGTGCCAGCAGCCCCAAGGGACTGGCTGGGGAGCTGTTTTTT.

The rearrangement uses TRBV18 and TRBJ1-1, with unresolved D. The CDR3 runs to 13 residues. V shed 3 bases and J shed 1 base, with 6 bases lying between them. CDR1 is KGHSH, CDR2 LQKENI, per germline. CDR3 region: CASSPEGNTEAFF. CDR3 coding DNA: TGTGCCAGCTCACCCGAGGGGAACACTGAAGCTTTCTTT.

This chain joins TRBV18 and TRBJ1-2; D possibly corresponds to TRBD1 (6 bases). The germline V gene has CDR1 KGHSH and CDR2 LQKENI. The CDR3 is made up of 14 amino acids. Deletions cut 9 bases from V and 1 base from J, with 15 bases between. CDR3 region: CASSGQSFNYGYTF. The CDR3 nucleotides read TGTGCCAGTTCAGGACAGAGCTTTAACTATGGCTACACCTTC.

The chain recombines TRBV7-6 with TRBJ1-1, with 7 bases fitting TRBD1. This CDR3 is 19 amino acids long. Germline V lookup: CDR1 SGHVS, CDR2 FNYEAQ. V lost 1 base, J lost 4 bases, and 18 bases stayed unmatched. In DNA form, the CDR3 reads TGTGCCAGCAGCTTAGGAGTGCCCGACAGGGTTATCGGGGGCACTGAAGCTTTCTTT. This sequence encodes CASSLGVPDRVIGGTEAFF.

The gene calls are TRBV28 and TRBJ1-6; 9 bases match TRBD1. Germline V gene data show CDR1 as MDHEN and CDR2 as SYDVKM. This CDR3 comprises 14 residues. V lost 4 bases to trimming and J lost 10 bases; unmatched junction nucleotides: 5. The CDR3 loop reads CASSSGQGYSPLHF. The CDR3 bases are TGTGCCAGCAGTTCGGGACAGGGCTACTCACCCCTCCACTTT.

This chain links TRBV2 with TRBJ1-5; 12 positions agree with TRBD1. Trimming removed 6 bases from V and 6 bases from J; junction bases left unmatched: 6. The CDR3 has 15 amino acids. Germline CDR1 reads SNHLY; CDR2 reads FYNNEI. CDR3 sequence (DNA): TGTGCCAGCAGCCGCGGGACAGGGGGCGTTCAGCCCCAGCATTTT. It encodes CASSRGTGGVQPQHF.

Details on this clone: At the DNA level, this CDR3 is encoded by other sequences in the same sample as well. V and J are TRBV24-1 and TRBJ2-3; 14 bases fit TRBD2. This CDR3 is 17 amino acids long. Germline V CDR1 and CDR2: KGHDR, SFDVKD. V shed 3 bases, J shed 5 bases, and the junction held 6 bases outside the gene matches. As DNA, the CDR3 is TGTGCCACCAGTGATCCGGGACTAGCGGGAGAAGGAGATACGCAGTATTTT. Amino acid sequence: CATSDPGLAGEGDTQYF.

The J gene is TRBJ2-3, the V gene TRBV5-1; 10 bases agree with TRBD2. Germline V CDR1 and CDR2: SGHRS, YFSETQ. With 4 bases clipped from V and 3 bases from J, the junction kept 11 bases outside the gene matches. This CDR3 is built from 17 residues. CDR3 region: CASSLRLAGVKTDTQYF. The CDR3 DNA follows: TGCGCCAGCAGCCTTCGCCTAGCGGGAGTAAAGACAGATACGCAGTATTTT.

The V gene is TRBV9, the J gene TRBJ2-3; the match to TRBD1 covers 12 bases. Per the germline V gene, CDR1 is SGDLS and CDR2 is YYNGEE. Trimming cost V 3 bases and J 5 bases; bases outside gene matches: 7. The CDR3 runs to 16 residues. The CDR3: CASSATGTGGIDTQYF. The CDR3 DNA sequence: TGTGCCAGCAGCGCGACCGGGACAGGGGGCATAGATACGCAGTATTTT.

A single count supports this clone. The CDR3 DNA reads TGTGCCAGCTCACCGCGAGCGGACACAGATACGCAGTATTTT. Its protein product is CASSPRADTDTQYF. The chain is built from TRBV18 and TRBJ2-3; TRBD2 might be the D (5 bases). There are 14 residues in the CDR3. CDR1 and CDR2 from the germline V gene are KGHSH and LQKENI. V lost 3 bases and J lost 2, with 9 bases in between. The whole variable domain, remainder taken from reference TRBV18 and TRBJ2-3, is NAGVMQNPRHLVRRRGQEARLRCSPMKGHSHVYWYRQLPEEGLKFMVYLQKENIIDESGMPKERFSAEFPKEGPSILRIQQVVRGDSAAYFCASSPRADTDTQYFGPGTRLTVL.

This chain uses TRBV18 with TRBJ1-1; 11 bases are shared with TRBD1. The J segment lost 1 base and the V segment lost 3 bases, leaving 4 bases of the junction unmatched. This CDR3 has 16 residues. CDR1 and CDR2 from the germline V gene are KGHSH and LQKENI. Here the CDR3 reads CASSPGTGGRNTEAFF. The CDR3 DNA reads as TGTGCCAGCTCACCGGGGACAGGGGGACGGAACACTGAAGCTTTCTTT.

The V gene is TRBV3-1 (or the pseudogene TRBV3-2), the J gene TRBJ2-6; 7 bases match TRBD2. The length of the CDR3 is 16 residues. The ends lost 6 bases at V and 2 bases at J; junction bases unmatched: 7. Germline CDR1 reads LGHDT; CDR2 reads YNNKEL (reference sequence). The CDR3 region is CASSPLGGTGANVLTF. CDR3 nucleotides: TGTGCCAGCAGTCCCCTGGGGGGGACTGGGGCCAACGTCCTGACTTTC.

The V and J genes are TRBV6-4 and TRBJ2-1; a possible D gene is TRBD1 (6 bases). The CDR3 covers 16 residues. Germline CDR1 reads MRHNA; CDR2 reads SNTAGT. V was trimmed by 4 bases and J by 0 bases, leaving 13 bases between them. In nucleotides, the CDR3 is TGTGCCAGCAGTGCATACAGGGTGCCCTCCTACAATGAGCAGTTCTTC. Its translation: CASSAYRVPSYNEQFF.

V is TRBV6-1 and J is TRBJ2-7; 8 bases are shared with TRBD2. The V and J ends lost 3 bases and 4 bases, in that order; junction bases with no gene match: 14. Looked up from germline, CDR1 is MNHNS and CDR2 is SASEGT. The CDR3 is made up of 17 amino acids. The CDR3 sequence: CASSDPSSASGRYEQYF. The CDR3 DNA is TGTGCCAGCAGTGACCCATCCTCGGCTAGCGGGCGTTACGAGCAGTACTTC.

The rearrangement joins TRBV20-1 to TRBJ2-7, with D perhaps TRBD1 (6 bases). The CDR3 totals 11 residues. Germline CDR1 DFQATT, CDR2 SNEGSKA (reference sequence). Trimming stripped 4 bases from V and 6 bases from J, with 10 bases between. CDR3 in amino acids: CSANRDPEQYF. The DNA for the CDR3 is TGCAGTGCTAACAGGGACCCCGAGCAGTACTTC.

This clone was counted once. The rearrangement uses TRBV7-3 and TRBJ2-6; D unresolved. CDR3 size: 15 residues. Trimming removed 4 bases at V and 0 bases at J, with 7 bases between. Germline V gene sequence: CDR1 SGHTA, CDR2 FQGTGA. The CDR3 coding sequence is TGTGCCAGCAGCTCCTCGGGCTCTGGGGCCAACGTCCTGACTTTC. It translates to CASSSSGSGANVLTF. The variable domain in full, completed from reference TRBV7-3 and TRBJ2-6, reads GAGVSQTPSNKVTEKGKYVELRCDPISGHTALYWYRQSLGQGPEFLIYFQGTGAADDSGLPNDRFFAVRPEGSVSTLKIQRTERGDSAVYLCASSSSGSGANVLTFGAGSRLTVL.